The entry below gives a single TCR beta chain sequence along with its context. Preparation of the TCRbeta library used unique molecular identifiers. Using its own MiXCR run on the PCR reads, TCRdb lists one record per CDR3 protein. The repertoire holds about 540,000 distinct CDR3 sequences, with approximately 30% as singletons. These data are taken from a study of T-cell reconstitution after alpha-beta-depleted transplantation in children. This clonotype was sampled from a boy under two years old with Wiskott-Aldrich syndrome, due to receive a stem cell transplant. Here the sequenced sample was PBMCs, taken before TCRalphabeta/CD19-depleted stem cell transplant.

CDR3: CASSLQGARVGSSFQLAGGNEQFF. The CDR3 DNA is TGTGCCAGCAGTTTACAGGGGGCAAGGGTGGGGTCCTCGTTTCAACTAGCGGGAGGCAATGAGCAGTTCTTC. This chain uses TRBV12-3 or TRBV12-4 with TRBJ2-1; 12 bases are shared with TRBD2. The CDR3 is made up of 24 amino acids. The trim removed 2 bases at V and 6 bases at J, leaving 29 bases unmatched.